This T cell receptor beta chain stems from a study of T cells in localized non-small cell lung cancer. Study-wide results and caveats: Of the tissues analyzed, uninvolved adjacent lung showed maximal T cell clonality, greater than tumor. Heterogeneity is still possible, as just one tumor region was sequenced.

Concerning this clone: Antigen specificity is unknown.

Looked up from germline, CDR1 is MDHEN and CDR2 is SYDVKM. The CDR3 loop spans 14 amino acids. Trimming removed 7 bases from V and 3 bases from J, with 15 bases in between. Data came from immunoSEQ multiplex PCR; TCRdb stores just in-frame clones and leaves some out. This sample has 26,000 or so clones, with 86% found just once. This TCR came from an older female donor with stage I lung adenocarcinoma. The gene calls are TRBV28 and TRBJ1-2; D not resolved. The sample here was peripheral blood, taken before any cancer treatment. The DNA of the CDR3 is TGTGCCAGCAAAGATTCCAGGACGTACTATGGCTACACCTTC. Translating gives CASKDSRTYYGYTF.